A single sample gave rise to the 21 T cell receptor beta chains below, sequenced in a study of metastatic and nonmetastatic thyroid tumors. Every patient underwent thyroid surgery untreated. TCRdb re-analyzed the PCR reads using MiXCR. The data hold 15,000 to 25,000 clones, with approximately 37% observed a single time. The sample was tumor tissue. These receptors were obtained from a female donor with papillary thyroid cancer or a benign thyroid nodule (not recorded which). Some clones in this sample may be carry-over from other donors' samples.

The table lists this clone with a few counts. The CDR3 DNA follows: TGTGCCAGCAGTTATCAGTGGGACCGCACCGGGGAGCTGTTTTTT. It codes for CASSYQWDRTGELFF. This chain links TRBV6-5 with TRBJ2-2, with D possibly being TRBD1 or TRBD2 (5 bases each). The CDR3 runs 15 residues. Germline CDR1 and CDR2: MNHEY and SVGAGI. Deletions cut 3 bases from V and 4 bases from J, with 12 bases between.

The chain joins TRBV7-8 to TRBJ2-2; possible D gene TRBD2, 5 bases. Per the germline V gene, CDR1 is SGHVS and CDR2 is FQNEAQ. The CDR3 contains 16 residues. With 3 bases removed from V and 0 bases from J, the gap between germline ends came to 11 bases. The CDR3 DNA reads as TGTGCCAGCAGCTTCCTAGCCAGCGCGAACACCGGGGAGCTGTTTTTT. Residues: CASSFLASANTGELFF. Full variable domain (rest looked up from reference TRBV7-8 and TRBJ2-2): GAGVSQSPRYKVAKRGQDVALRCDPISGHVSLFWYQQALGQGPEFLTYFQNEAQLDKSGLPSDRFFAERPEGSVSTLKIQRTQQEDSAVYLCASSFLASANTGELFFGEGSRLTVL.

The chain has TRBV12-3 or TRBV12-4 and TRBJ1-6; 8 nucleotides align to TRBD1. This CDR3 spans 13 amino acids. The V and J ends lost 7 bases and 10 bases, in that order; junction bases with no gene match: 6. CDR3 sequence reads: CASTGQGGSPLHF. The CDR3 DNA sequence: TGTGCCAGCACCGGACAGGGTGGGTCACCCCTCCACTTT.

This clone has only a few counts. The chain carries TRBV6-1 and TRBJ1-1, with 7 bases matching TRBD1. The trim removed 7 bases at V and 4 bases at J, leaving 6 bases unmatched. Germline assignment: CDR1 MNHNS and CDR2 SASEGT. The CDR3 is 13 residues long. CDR3 bases: TGTGCCAGCATAGACAGGGTTGCCACTGAAGCTTTCTTT. Amino acid sequence: CASIDRVATEAFF.

This CDR3 reads CASSYRQVGQPQHF. CDR3 nucleotide sequence: TGTGCCAGCAGTTACCGACAGGTGGGTCAGCCCCAGCATTTT. This chain connects TRBV6-2 or TRBV6-3 to TRBJ1-5; a weak D match, TRBD1 (6 bases). Germline values: CDR1 MNHEY, CDR2 SVGEGT. This CDR3 is 14 amino acids long. Between the trimmed V and J ends, which lost 2 bases and 6 bases, there was a span of 11 bases.

There are a few counts of this clone. The chain couples TRBV6-2 or TRBV6-3 to TRBJ1-1; D ambiguous. The CDR3 consists of 13 residues. The germline CDR1 and CDR2 sequences are MNHEY and SVGEGT. Trimming cost V 2 bases and J 0 bases, with 4 bases left between them. The CDR3 nucleotides read TGTGCCAGCAGTTACGAGATGAACACTGAAGCTTTCTTT. Translating it yields CASSYEMNTEAFF.

This chain links TRBV20-1 with TRBJ2-3, with a tentative D call TRBD2 (5 bases). CDR1 and CDR2 from the germline V gene are DFQATT and SNEGSKA (reference sequence). The CDR3 extends over 14 amino acids. V lost 3 bases and J lost 6, with 16 bases in between. Here the CDR3 DNA reads TGCAGTGCTAGCCCCCGGGCGGGTAGGGATACGCAGTATTTT. The encoded protein is CSASPRAGRDTQYF.

This clone was detected once. The chain combines TRBV11-1 with TRBJ2-1; TRBD2 aligns across 8 bases. The CDR3 spans 15 residues. Losses at the gene ends were 4 bases for V and 6 bases for J; bases not matched to a gene: 8. Per germline, CDR1 SGHAT and CDR2 FQDESV (reference sequence). The CDR3, as DNA: TGTGCCAGCAGCTCCGGACTAGCTCTGGGCAATGAGCAGTTCTTC. Translated, it gives CASSSGLALGNEQFF.

The rearrangement uses TRBV2 and TRBJ2-7; D remains unclear. V lost 7 bases, J lost 4 bases, and 17 bases lay in between. Germline CDR1 reads SNHLY; CDR2 reads FYNNEI. The CDR3 sequence is 14 residues long. CDR3: CASNLRPEHYEQYF. In nucleotides, the CDR3 is TGTGCCAGCAACCTGCGCCCGGAGCATTACGAGCAGTACTTC.

This clone is a singleton in its sample. This chain joins TRBV11-3 and TRBJ2-2; a weak D match, TRBD2 (5 bases). The germline CDR1 and CDR2 sequences are SGHNT and YENEEA. V gave up 4 bases and J gave up 1 base, with 10 bases separating them. The CDR3 contains 15 residues. Here the CDR3 reads CASSWVRGNTGELFF. The CDR3 bases are TGTGCCAGCAGCTGGGTCCGGGGGAACACCGGGGAGCTGTTTTTT.

This chain connects TRBV27 to TRBJ2-6; no reliable D call. V was cut by 5 bases and J by 0 bases, with 11 bases left in between. CDR3 length: 16 amino acids. The germline V gene has CDR1 MNHEY and CDR2 SMNVEV (reference sequence). CDR3 DNA sequence: TGTGCCAGCAGTATCGGACGGATCTCTGGGGCCAACGTCCTGACTTTC. Amino acid sequence: CASSIGRISGANVLTF.

This clone turned up a few times. V is TRBV28 and J is TRBJ2-7; D perhaps matches TRBD2 (5 bases). Germline V gene data show CDR1 as MDHEN and CDR2 as SYDVKM. This CDR3 is 17 amino acids long. Trimming removed 5 bases from V and 0 bases from J, with 20 bases in between. The CDR3 DNA is TGTGCCAGCAGTCCCCCGGGGTTTAGCGAACTCTCCTACGAGCAGTACTTC. Amino acid sequence: CASSPPGFSELSYEQYF.

The chain combines TRBV15 with TRBJ1-1; D is possibly TRBD1 (6 bases). Germline V gene data show CDR1 as LNHNV and CDR2 as YYDKDF (reference sequence). This CDR3 is 14 amino acids long. V lost 6 bases and J lost 2, with 13 bases in between. CDR3 nucleotides: TGTGCCACCAGTACCTCCAGGGGTAACACTGAAGCTTTCTTT. Its protein is CATSTSRGNTEAFF.

By share of the sample, this clone is medium-sized. The V and J genes are TRBV9 and TRBJ2-7; D call uncertain. Germline V gene data show CDR1 as SGDLS and CDR2 as YYNGEE. The CDR3 covers 15 residues. Trimming stripped 4 bases from V and 5 bases from J, with 19 bases between. The CDR3: CASSITPRSQHEQYF. In DNA, the CDR3 is TGTGCCAGCAGCATTACCCCCAGGTCGCAACACGAGCAGTACTTC.

This clone was observed a few times. The chain combines TRBV10-3 with TRBJ1-2, with TRBD1 matching 9 bases. V lost 2 bases and J lost 8; bases outside the gene matches: 12. From germline, CDR1 is ENHRY and CDR2 SYGVKD. This CDR3 region has 16 residues. The CDR3 DNA reads as TGTGCCATCAGTGAGCGGGGACAGGGACTTGTTGGGGGCTACACCTTC. Translating it yields CAISERGQGLVGGYTF.

V gene TRBV7-3 combines with J gene TRBJ2-4; D uncertain. The CDR3 runs to 13 residues. Germline V gene sequence: CDR1 SGHTA, CDR2 FQGTGA. Trimming removed 5 bases from V and 8 bases from J, with 13 bases in between. The CDR3 spells CASSLSIMDIQYF. The DNA of the CDR3 is TGTGCCAGCAGCCTATCCATAATGGACATTCAGTACTTC.

This clone was counted between two and nine times. V is TRBV7-2 and J is TRBJ2-7; tentative D call: TRBD2 (5 bases). Looked up from germline, CDR1 is SGHTA and CDR2 is FQGNSA. There are 16 residues in the CDR3. Trimming left V 2 bases short and J 2 bases short, with 16 bases between. The CDR3 loop reads CASSLPLRRLTYEQYF. The CDR3 DNA is TGTGCCAGCAGCTTACCCCTAAGGCGACTAACCTACGAGCAGTACTTC.

V and J are TRBV14 and TRBJ2-3, with D possibly matching TRBD1 (5 bases). Per germline, CDR1 SGHDN and CDR2 FVKESK. This CDR3 comprises 13 residues. Trimming stripped 3 bases from V and 7 bases from J, with 11 bases between. CDR3: CASSQERGYTQYF. CDR3 nucleotide sequence: TGTGCCAGCAGCCAGGAAAGGGGATATACGCAGTATTTT.

In its sample, this clone was seen a few times. The chain links TRBV7-9 to TRBJ2-1, with D perhaps matching TRBD2 (5 bases). CDR3 length: 12 residues. With 8 bases removed from V and 0 bases from J, the gap between germline ends came to 5 bases. Germline lookup yields CDR1 SEHNR and CDR2 FQNEAQ (reference sequence). In DNA, the CDR3 is TGTGCCAGCGGAGGCTCCTACAATGAGCAGTTCTTC. Translating gives CASGGSYNEQFF.

The chain carries TRBV6-1 and TRBJ1-2; D is unclear. The CDR3 covers 15 residues. Trimming took off 8 bases at V and 3 bases at J, with 19 bases between the two ends. Germline-derived CDR1 and CDR2 are MNHNS and SASEGT. The CDR3 DNA sequence: TGTGCCAGCCGTAGGACTTCTCAAGGAGACTATGGCTACACCTTC. It specifies CASRRTSQGDYGYTF.

V is TRBV5-1 and J is TRBJ1-2; weak D call: TRBD1 (5 bases). The V end was cut by 0 bases, the J end by 8 bases, with 14 bases between. The CDR3 consists of 14 residues. From germline, CDR1 is SGHRS and CDR2 YFSETQ. The DNA of the CDR3 is TGCGCCAGCAGCTTGGACAGGTCCCTATGGGGCTACACCTTC. Residues: CASSLDRSLWGYTF.